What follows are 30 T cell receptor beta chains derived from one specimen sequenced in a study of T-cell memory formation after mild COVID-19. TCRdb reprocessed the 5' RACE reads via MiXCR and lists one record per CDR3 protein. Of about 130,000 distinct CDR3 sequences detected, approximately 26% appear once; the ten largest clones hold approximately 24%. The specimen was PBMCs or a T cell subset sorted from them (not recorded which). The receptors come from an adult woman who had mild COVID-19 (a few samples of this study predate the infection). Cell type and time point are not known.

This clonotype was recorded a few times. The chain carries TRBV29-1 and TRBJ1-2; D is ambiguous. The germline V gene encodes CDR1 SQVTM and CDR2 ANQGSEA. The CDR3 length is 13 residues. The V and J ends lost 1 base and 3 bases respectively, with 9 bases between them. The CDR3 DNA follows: TGCAGCGTTGAAGCGCGGGAAGACTATGGCTACACCTTC. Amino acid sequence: CSVEAREDYGYTF.

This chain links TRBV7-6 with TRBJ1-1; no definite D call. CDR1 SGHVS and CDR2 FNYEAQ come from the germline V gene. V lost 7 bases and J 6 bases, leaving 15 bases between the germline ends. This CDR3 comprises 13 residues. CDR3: CASILQRGSEAFF. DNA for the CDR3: TGTGCCAGCATCCTCCAACGAGGGTCTGAAGCTTTCTTT.

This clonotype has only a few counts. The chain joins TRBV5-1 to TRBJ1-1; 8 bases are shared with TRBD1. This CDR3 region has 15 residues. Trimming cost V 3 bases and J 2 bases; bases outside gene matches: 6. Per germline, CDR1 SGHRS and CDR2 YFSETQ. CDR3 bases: TGCGCCAGCAGCTGGGTCAGGGGGCTAAACACTGAAGCTTTCTTT. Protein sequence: CASSWVRGLNTEAFF.

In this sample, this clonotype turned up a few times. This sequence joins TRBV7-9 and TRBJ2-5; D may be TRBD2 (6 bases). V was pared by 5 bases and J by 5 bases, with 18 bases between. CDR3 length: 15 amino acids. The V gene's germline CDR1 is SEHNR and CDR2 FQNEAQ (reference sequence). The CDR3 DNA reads TGTGCCAGCAGCCCCGGGACCCGGGGGAGGGAGACCCAGTACTTC. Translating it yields CASSPGTRGRETQYF.

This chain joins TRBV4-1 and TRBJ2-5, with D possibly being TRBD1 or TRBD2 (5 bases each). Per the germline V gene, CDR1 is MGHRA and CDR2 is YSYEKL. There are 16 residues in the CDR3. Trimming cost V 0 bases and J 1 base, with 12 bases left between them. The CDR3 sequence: CASSQEVGAVQETQYF. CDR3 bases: TGCGCCAGCAGCCAAGAAGTCGGGGCCGTCCAAGAGACCCAGTACTTC.

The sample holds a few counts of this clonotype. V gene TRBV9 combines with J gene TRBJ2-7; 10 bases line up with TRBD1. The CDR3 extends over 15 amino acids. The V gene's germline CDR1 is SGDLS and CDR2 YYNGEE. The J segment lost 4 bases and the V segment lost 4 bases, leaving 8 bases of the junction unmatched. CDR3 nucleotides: TGTGCCAGCAGCCCAGGACAGGGGGTGGGGTACGAGCAGTACTTC. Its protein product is CASSPGQGVGYEQYF.

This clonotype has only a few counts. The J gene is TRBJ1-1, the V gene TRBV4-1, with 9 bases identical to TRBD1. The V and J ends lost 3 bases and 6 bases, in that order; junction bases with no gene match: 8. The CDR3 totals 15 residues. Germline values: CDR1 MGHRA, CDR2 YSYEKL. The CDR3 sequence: CASSHAGTGTSEAFF. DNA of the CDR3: TGCGCCAGCAGCCACGCCGGGACAGGGACTTCTGAAGCTTTCTTT.

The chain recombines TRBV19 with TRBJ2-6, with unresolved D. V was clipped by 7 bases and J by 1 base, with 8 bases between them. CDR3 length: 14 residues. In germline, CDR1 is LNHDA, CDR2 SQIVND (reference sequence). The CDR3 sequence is CASKEISGANVLTF. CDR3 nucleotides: TGTGCCAGTAAAGAAATTTCTGGGGCCAACGTCCTGACTTTC.

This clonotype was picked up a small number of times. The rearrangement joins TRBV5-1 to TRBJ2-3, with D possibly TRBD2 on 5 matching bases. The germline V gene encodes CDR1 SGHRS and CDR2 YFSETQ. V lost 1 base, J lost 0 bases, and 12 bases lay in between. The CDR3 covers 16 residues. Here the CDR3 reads CASSLSASRSTDTQYF. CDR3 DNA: TGCGCCAGCAGCTTGTCGGCTAGCAGGAGCACAGATACGCAGTATTTT.

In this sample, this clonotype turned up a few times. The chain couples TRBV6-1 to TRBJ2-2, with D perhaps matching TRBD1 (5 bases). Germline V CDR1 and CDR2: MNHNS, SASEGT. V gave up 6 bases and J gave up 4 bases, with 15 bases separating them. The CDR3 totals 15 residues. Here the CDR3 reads CASSRLGPFTGELFF. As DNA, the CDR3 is TGTGCCAGCAGCCGACTGGGGCCATTCACCGGGGAGCTGTTTTTT.

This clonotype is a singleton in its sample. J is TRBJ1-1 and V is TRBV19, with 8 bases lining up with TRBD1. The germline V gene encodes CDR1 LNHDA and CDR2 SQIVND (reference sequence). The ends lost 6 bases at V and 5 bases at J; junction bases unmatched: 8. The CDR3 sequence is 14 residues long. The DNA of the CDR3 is TGTGCCAGTAGACCAGGGGGCGGGTGGACTGAAGCTTTCTTT. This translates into CASRPGGGWTEAFF.

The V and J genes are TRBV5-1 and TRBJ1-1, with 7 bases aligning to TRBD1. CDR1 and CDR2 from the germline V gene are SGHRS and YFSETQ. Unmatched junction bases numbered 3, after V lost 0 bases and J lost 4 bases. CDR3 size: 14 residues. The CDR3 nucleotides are TGCGCCAGCAGCTTGGGACAGGGTCCCACTGAAGCTTTCTTT. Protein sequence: CASSLGQGPTEAFF.

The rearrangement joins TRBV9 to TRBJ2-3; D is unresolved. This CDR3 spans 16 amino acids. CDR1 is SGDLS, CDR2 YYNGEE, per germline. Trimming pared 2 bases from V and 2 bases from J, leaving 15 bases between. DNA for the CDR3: TGTGCCAGCAGCGTTGCCCCGTACCGAGACACAGATACGCAGTATTTT. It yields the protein CASSVAPYRDTDTQYF.

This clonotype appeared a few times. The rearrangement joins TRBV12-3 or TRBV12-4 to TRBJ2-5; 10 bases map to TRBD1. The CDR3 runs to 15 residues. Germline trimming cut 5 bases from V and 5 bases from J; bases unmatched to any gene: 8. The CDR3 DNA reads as TGTGCCAGCAGTCTACCCGGGACAGGGGTTGAGACCCAGTACTTC. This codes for CASSLPGTGVETQYF.

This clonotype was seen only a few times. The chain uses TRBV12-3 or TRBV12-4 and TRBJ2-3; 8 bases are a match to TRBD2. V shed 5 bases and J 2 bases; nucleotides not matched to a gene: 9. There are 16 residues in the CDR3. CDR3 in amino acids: CASSPILAGSTDTQYF. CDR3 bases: TGTGCCAGCAGTCCCATTCTAGCGGGTTCCACAGATACGCAGTATTTT.

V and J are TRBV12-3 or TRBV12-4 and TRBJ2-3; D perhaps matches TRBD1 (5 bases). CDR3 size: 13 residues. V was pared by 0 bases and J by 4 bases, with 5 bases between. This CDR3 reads CASSLAGPDTQYF. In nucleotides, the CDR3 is TGTGCCAGCAGTTTAGCGGGGCCAGATACGCAGTATTTT.

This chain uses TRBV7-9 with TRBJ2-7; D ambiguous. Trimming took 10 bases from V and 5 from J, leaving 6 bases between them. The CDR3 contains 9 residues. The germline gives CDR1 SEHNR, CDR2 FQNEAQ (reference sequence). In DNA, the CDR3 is TGTGCCACGGATCACGAGCAGTACTTC. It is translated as CATDHEQYF.

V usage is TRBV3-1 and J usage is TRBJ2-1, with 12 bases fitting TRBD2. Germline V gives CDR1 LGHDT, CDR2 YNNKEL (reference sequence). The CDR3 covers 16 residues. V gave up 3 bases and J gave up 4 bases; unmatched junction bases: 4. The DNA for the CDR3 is TGTGCCAGCAGCCATCAACTAGCGGGGGGATACAATGAGCAGTTCTTC. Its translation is CASSHQLAGGYNEQFF.

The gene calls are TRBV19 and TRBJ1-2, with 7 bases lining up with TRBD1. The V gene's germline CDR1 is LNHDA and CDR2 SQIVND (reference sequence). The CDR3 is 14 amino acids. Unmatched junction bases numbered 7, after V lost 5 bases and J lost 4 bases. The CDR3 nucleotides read TGTGCCAGTAGTCTCGGGACAGTATTCTATGGCTACACCTTC. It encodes CASSLGTVFYGYTF.

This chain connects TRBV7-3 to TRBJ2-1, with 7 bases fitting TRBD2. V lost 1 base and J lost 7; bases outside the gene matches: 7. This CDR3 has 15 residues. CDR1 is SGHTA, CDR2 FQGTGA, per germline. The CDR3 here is CASSLSGSLLNEQFF. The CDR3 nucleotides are TGTGCCAGCAGCTTAAGCGGGAGTCTGTTAAATGAGCAGTTCTTC.

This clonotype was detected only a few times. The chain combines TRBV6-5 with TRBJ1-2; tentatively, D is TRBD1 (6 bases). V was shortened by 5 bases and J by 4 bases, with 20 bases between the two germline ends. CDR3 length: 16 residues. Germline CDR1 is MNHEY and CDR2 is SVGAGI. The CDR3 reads CASSVKWGLSLYGYTF. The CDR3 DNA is TGTGCCAGCAGTGTAAAATGGGGGCTTTCCCTCTATGGCTACACCTTC.

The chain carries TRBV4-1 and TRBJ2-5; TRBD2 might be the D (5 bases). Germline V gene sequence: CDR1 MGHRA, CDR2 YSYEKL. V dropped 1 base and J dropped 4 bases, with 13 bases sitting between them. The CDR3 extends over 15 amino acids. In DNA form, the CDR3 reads TGCGCCAGCAGCCAAGCAGGAATCGGAGGAGAGACCCAGTACTTC. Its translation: CASSQAGIGGETQYF.

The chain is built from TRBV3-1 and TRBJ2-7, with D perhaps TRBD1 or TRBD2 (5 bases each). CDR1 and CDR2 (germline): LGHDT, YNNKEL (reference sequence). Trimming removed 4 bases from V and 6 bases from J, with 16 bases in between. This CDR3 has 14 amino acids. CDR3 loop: CASSPGPYRGEQYF. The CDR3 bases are TGTGCCAGCAGCCCGGGACCGTACCGGGGCGAGCAGTACTTC.

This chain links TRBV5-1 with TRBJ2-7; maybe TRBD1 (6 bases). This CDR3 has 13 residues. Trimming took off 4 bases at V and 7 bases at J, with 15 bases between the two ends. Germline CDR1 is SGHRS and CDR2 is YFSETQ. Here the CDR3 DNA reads TGCGCCAGCAGCCCAGGGACACCCAGGGAGCAGTACTTC. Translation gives CASSPGTPREQYF.

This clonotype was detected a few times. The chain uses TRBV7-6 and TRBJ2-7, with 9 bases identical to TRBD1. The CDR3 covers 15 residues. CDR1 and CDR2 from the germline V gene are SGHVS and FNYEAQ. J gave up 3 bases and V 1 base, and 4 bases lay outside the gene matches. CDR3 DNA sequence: TGTGCCAGCAGCTTAGAGGGACAGGGACTCTACGAGCAGTACTTC. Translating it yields CASSLEGQGLYEQYF.

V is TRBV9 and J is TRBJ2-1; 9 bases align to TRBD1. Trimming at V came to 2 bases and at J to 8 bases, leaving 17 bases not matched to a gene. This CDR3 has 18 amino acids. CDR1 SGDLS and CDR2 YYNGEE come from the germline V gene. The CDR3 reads CASSVNSTGGAFGDEQFF. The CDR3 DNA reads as TGTGCCAGCAGCGTTAATTCGACAGGGGGAGCCTTCGGCGATGAGCAGTTCTTC.

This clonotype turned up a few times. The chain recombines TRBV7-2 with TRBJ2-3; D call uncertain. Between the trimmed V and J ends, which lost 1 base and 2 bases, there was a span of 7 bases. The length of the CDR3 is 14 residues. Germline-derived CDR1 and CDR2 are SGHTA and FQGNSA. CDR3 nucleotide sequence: TGTGCCAGCAGCTTAGTAGCCCCCACAGATACGCAGTATTTT. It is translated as CASSLVAPTDTQYF.

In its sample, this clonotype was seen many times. The CDR3 sequence: CASSLGGAEQYF. DNA of the CDR3: TGTGCCAGCAGCTTGGGGGGAGCCGAGCAGTACTTC. The rearrangement uses TRBV7-9 and TRBJ2-7, with a possible D match to TRBD2 (6 bases). The CDR3 runs to 12 residues. Trimming shortened V by 3 bases and J by 6 bases, and 9 bases separated the two germline ends. Germline values: CDR1 SEHNR, CDR2 FQNEAQ (reference sequence).

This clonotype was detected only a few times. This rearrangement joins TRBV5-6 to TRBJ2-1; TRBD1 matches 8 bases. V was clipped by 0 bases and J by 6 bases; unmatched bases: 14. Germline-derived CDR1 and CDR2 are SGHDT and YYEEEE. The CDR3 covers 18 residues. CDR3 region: CASSLAGGGQGSINEQFF. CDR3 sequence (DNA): TGTGCCAGCAGCTTGGCCGGCGGAGGACAGGGTAGTATCAATGAGCAGTTCTTC.

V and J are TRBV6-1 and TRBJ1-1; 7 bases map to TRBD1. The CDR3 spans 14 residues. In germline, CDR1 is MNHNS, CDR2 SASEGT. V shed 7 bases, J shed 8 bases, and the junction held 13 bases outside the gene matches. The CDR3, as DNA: TGTGCCAGCATCGACCCACAGGGGTTAGCGGAAGCTTTCTTT. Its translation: CASIDPQGLAEAFF.